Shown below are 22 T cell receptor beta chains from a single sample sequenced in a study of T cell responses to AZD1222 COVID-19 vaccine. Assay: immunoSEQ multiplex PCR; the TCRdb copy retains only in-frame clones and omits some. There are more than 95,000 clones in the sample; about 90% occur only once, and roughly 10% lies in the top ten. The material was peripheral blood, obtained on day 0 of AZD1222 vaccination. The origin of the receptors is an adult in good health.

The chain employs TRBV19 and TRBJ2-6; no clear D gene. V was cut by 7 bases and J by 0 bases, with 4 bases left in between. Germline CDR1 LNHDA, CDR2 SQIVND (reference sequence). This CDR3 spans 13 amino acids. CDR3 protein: CASTSSGANVLTF. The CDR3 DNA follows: TGTGCCAGTACCAGCTCTGGGGCCAACGTCCTGACTTTC.

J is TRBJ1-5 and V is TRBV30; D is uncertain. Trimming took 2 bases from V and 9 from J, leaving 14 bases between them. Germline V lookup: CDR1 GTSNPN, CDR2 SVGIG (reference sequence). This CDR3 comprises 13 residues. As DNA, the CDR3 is TGTGCCTGGAGTCCCGCTACCCCTCGGCCCCAGCATTTT. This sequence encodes CAWSPATPRPQHF. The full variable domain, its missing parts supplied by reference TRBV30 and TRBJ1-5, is SQTIHQWPATLVQPVGSPLSLECTVEGTSNPNLYWYRQAAGRGLQLLFYSVGIGQISSEVPQNLSASRPQDRQFILSSKKLLLSDSGFYLCAWSPATPRPQHFGDGTRLSIL.

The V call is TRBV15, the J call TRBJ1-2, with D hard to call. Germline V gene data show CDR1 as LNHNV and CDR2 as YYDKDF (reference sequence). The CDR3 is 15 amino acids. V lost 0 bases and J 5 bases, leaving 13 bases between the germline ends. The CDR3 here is CATSRDLEIGYGYTF. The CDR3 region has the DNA TGTGCCACCAGCAGAGATCTTGAAATAGGTTATGGCTACACCTTC. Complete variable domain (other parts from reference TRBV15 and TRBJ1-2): DAMVIQNPRYQVTQFGKPVTLSCSQTLNHNVMYWYQQKSSQAPKLLFHYYDKDFNNEADTPDNFQSRRPNTSFCFLDIRSPGLGDTAMYLCATSRDLEIGYGYTFGSGTRLTVV.

CDR3 protein: CASSHSSEIIHEQYF. CDR3 bases: TGCGCCAGCAGTCATTCTAGCGAAATCATCCACGAGCAGTACTTC. This chain connects TRBV23-1 to TRBJ2-7; a possible D gene is TRBD2 (6 bases). TRBV23-1 belongs to the ORF category, with a function that is uncertain. The CDR3 loop spans 15 amino acids. V was cut by 3 bases and J by 5 bases, with 17 bases left in between.

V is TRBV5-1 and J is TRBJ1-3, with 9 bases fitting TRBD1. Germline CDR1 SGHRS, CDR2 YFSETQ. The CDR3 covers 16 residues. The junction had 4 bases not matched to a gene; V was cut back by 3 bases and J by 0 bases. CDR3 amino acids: CASSSGQGHSGNTIYF. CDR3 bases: TGCGCCAGCAGCTCGGGACAGGGTCACTCTGGAAACACCATATATTTT.

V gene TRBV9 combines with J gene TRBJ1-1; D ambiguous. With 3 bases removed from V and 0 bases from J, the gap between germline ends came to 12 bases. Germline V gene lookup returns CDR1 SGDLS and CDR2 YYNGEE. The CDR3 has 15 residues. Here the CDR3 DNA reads TGTGCCAGCAGCGCCAGTCTATCCATGAACACTGAAGCTTTCTTT. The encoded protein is CASSASLSMNTEAFF.

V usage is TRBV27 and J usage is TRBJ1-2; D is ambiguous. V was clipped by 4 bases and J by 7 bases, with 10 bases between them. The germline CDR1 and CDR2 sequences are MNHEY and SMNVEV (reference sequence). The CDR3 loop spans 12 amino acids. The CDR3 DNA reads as TGTGCCAGCAGTTCACCGGGAAGTGGCTACACCTTC. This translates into CASSSPGSGYTF.

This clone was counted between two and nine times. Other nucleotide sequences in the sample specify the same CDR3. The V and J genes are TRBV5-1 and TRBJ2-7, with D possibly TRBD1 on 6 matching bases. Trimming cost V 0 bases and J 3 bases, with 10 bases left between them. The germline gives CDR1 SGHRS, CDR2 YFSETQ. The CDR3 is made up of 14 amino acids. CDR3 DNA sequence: TGCGCCAGCAGCTTGGGACAGGACATCTACGAGCAGTACTTC. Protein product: CASSLGQDIYEQYF.

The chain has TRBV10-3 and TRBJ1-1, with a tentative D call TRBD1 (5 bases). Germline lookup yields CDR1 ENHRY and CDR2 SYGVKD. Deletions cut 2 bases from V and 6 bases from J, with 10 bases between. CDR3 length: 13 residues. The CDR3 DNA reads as TGTGCCATCAGTGAGCGGGGGGACGCTGAAGCTTTCTTT. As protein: CAISERGDAEAFF.

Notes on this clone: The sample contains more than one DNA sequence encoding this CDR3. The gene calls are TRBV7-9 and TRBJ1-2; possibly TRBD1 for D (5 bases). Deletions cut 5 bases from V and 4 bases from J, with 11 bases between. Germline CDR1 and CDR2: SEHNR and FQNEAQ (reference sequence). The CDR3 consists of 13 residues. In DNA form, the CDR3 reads TGTGCCAGCAGCCCGTCAGGGAGCTATGGCTACACCTTC. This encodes CASSPSGSYGYTF.

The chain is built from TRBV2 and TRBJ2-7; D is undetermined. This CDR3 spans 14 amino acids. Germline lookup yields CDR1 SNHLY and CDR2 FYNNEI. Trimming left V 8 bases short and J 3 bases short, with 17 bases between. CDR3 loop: CASLDGYRDYEQYF. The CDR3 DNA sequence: TGTGCCAGCCTCGACGGCTACAGAGACTACGAGCAGTACTTC.

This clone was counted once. The CDR3: CASSSLSGGPRNEQFF. The CDR3 coding sequence is TGTGCCAGCAGCTCCCTTAGCGGGGGGCCCAGGAATGAGCAGTTCTTC. The chain uses TRBV7-9 and TRBJ2-1, with TRBD2 matching over 10 bases. The CDR3 is 16 residues long. Germline loops: CDR1 SEHNR, CDR2 FQNEAQ (reference sequence). V trimming: 4 bases; J trimming: 7 bases; junction bases outside the gene matches: 10.

The CDR3 nucleotides are TGTGCCAGCAGTGAACAAGCAGGACCATCCTACGAGCAGTACTTC. It is translated as CASSEQAGPSYEQYF. The chain couples TRBV25-1 to TRBJ2-7, with unresolved D. Trimming took off 2 bases at V and 1 base at J, with 12 bases between the two ends. The germline CDR1 and CDR2 sequences are MGHDK and SYGVNS. This CDR3 contains 15 residues.

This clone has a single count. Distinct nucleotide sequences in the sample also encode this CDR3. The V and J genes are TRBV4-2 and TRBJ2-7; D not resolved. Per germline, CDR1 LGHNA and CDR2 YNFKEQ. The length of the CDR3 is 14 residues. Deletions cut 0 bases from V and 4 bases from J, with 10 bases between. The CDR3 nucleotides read TGTGCCAGCAGCCAAGATAGAACTTCTTACGAGCAGTACTTC. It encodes CASSQDRTSYEQYF.

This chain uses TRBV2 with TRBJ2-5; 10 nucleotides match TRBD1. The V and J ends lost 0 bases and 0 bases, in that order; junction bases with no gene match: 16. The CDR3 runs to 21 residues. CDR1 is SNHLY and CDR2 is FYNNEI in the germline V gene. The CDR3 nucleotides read TGTGCCAGCAGTGAAGCGCCGGGACAGGGGACTCGCCAAAGGTACCAAGAGACCCAGTACTTC. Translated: CASSEAPGQGTRQRYQETQYF. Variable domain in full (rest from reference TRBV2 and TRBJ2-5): EPEVTQTPSHQVTQMGQEVILRCVPISNHLYFYWYRQILGQKVEFLVSFYNNEISEKSEIFDDQFSVERPDGSNFTLKIRSTKLEDSAMYFCASSEAPGQGTRQRYQETQYFGPGTRLLVL.

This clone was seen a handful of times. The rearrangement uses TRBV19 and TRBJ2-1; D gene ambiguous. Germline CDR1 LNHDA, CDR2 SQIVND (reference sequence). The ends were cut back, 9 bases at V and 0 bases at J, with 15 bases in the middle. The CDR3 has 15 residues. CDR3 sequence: CASSLNTFSYNEQFF. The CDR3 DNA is TGTGCCAGCTCTTTAAACACGTTCTCCTACAATGAGCAGTTCTTC.

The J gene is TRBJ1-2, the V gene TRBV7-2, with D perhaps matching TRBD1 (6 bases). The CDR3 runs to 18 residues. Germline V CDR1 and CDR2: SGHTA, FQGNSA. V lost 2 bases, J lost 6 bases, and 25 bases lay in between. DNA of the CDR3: TGTGCCAGCAGCTTACCGCTGGGGCACTTTGGCAGGGGAAATGGCTACACCTTC. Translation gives CASSLPLGHFGRGNGYTF. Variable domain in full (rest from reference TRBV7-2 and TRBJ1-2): GAGVSQSPSNKVTEKGKDVELRCDPISGHTALYWYRQSLGQGLEFLIYFQGNSAPDKSGLPSDRFSAERTGGSVSTLTIQRTQQEDSAVYLCASSLPLGHFGRGNGYTFGSGTRLTVV.

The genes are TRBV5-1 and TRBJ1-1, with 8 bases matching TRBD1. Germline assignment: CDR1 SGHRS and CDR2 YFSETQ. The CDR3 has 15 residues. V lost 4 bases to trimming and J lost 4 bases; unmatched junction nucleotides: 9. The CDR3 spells CASSRTTGDVTEAFF. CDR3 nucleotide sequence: TGCGCCAGCAGCAGAACGACAGGGGATGTCACTGAAGCTTTCTTT.

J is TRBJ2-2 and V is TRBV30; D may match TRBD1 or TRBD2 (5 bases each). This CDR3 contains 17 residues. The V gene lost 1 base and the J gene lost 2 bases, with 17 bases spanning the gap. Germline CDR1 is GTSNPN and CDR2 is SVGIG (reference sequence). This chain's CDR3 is CAWSAPLGTRNTGELFF. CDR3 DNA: TGTGCCTGGAGTGCCCCATTAGGGACCAGAAACACCGGGGAGCTGTTTTTT.

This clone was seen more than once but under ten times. CDR3 sequence reads: CASSLVAGTGRHPYEQYF. CDR3 coding DNA: TGCGCCAGCAGCTTGGTTGCCGGGACAGGACGACATCCCTACGAGCAGTACTTC. The chain joins TRBV5-1 to TRBJ2-7, with TRBD1 matching 8 bases. The CDR3 extends over 18 amino acids. Germline V gives CDR1 SGHRS, CDR2 YFSETQ. V lost 0 bases and J lost 2; bases outside the gene matches: 13.

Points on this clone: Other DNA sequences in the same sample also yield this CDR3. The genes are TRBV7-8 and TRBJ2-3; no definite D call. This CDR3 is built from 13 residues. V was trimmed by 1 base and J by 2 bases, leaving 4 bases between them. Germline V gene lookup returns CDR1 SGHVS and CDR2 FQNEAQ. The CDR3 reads CASSLGPTDTQYF. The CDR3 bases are TGTGCCAGCAGCTTAGGTCCCACAGATACGCAGTATTTT.

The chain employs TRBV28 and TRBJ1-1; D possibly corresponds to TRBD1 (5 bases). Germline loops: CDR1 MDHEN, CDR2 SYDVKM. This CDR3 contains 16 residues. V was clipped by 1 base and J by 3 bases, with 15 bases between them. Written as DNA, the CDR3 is TGTGCCAGCAGTTTATATAGGGGACGGGGGGACACTGAAGCTTTCTTT. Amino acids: CASSLYRGRGDTEAFF.